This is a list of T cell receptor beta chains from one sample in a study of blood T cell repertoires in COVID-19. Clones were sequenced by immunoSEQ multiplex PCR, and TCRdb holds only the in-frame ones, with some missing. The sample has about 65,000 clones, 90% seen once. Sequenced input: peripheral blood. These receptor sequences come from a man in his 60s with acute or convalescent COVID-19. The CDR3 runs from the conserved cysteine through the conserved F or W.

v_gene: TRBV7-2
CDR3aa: CASSVGGQGLSGNTIYF

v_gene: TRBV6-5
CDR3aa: CASGQGGNQPQHF

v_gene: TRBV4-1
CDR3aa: CASSQDPGGATDTQYF

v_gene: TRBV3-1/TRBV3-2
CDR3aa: CASSHQGTDYGYTF

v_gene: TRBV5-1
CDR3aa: CASSSGQGGQPQHF

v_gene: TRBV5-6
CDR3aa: CASSPLRIYGEQYF

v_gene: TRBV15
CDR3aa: CATSSPGRGDYGYTF

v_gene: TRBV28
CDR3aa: CASSSTGSRQSQHF

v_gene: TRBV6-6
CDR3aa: CASSYGGTEAFF

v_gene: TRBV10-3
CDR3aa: CAISGGTGGPGGYTF

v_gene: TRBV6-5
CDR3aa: CASEEQGQIYGYTF

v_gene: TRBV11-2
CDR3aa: CASSRQGDSSPLHF

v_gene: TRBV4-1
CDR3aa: CASSQEGGLAYYEQYF

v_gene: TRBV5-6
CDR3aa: CASSLDRAMATYTF

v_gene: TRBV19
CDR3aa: CASSIPTGVSSYNSPLHF

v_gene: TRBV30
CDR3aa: CAWSADRPNTGELFF

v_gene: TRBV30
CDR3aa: CAWSVGGAGGDTQYF

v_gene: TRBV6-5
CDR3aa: CASSPMVRTSYEQYF

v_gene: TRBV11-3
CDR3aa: CASSLKGPNTGELFF

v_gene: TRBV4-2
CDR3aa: CASSQEVSTGNTQYF

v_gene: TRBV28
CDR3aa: CASSLSNLGQPQHF

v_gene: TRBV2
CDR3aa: CASSEAGQYGELFF

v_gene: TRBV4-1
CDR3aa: CASSQTEMNTEAFF

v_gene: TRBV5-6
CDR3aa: CASSRGVNPTEAFF

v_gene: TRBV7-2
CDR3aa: CASSLATVRSGNTIYF

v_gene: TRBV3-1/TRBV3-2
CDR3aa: CASSFGAGGQEQYF

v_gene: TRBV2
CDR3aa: CASSRGTGGTYEQYF

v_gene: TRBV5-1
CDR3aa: CASSSTGGGHYGYTF

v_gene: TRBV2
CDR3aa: CASKAGTNYGYTF

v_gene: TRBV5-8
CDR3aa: CASSLGQGGTDTQYF

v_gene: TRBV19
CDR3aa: CASKNVGRNTEAFF

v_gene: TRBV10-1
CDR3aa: CASSTPGRDRGFDTEAFF

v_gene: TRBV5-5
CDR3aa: CASSLALGGEKLFF

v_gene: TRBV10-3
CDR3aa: CAISGWLTGVKTEAFF

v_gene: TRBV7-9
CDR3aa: CASSSDAVPYGYTF

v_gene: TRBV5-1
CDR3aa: CASSPAARAYGYTF

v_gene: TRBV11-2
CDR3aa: CASSLDPGAQETQYF

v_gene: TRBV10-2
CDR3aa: CATLGSGETEAFF

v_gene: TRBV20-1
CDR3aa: CSASGDRVGTEAFF

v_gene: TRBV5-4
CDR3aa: CASSLTGSVSGNTIYF

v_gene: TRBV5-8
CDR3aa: CASSLRAGNTEAFF

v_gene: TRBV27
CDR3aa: CASSLRQGSGLGQFF

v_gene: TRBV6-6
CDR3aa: CASSRGQGNQPQHF

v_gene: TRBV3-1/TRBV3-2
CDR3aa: CASSQGAPIPYGYTF